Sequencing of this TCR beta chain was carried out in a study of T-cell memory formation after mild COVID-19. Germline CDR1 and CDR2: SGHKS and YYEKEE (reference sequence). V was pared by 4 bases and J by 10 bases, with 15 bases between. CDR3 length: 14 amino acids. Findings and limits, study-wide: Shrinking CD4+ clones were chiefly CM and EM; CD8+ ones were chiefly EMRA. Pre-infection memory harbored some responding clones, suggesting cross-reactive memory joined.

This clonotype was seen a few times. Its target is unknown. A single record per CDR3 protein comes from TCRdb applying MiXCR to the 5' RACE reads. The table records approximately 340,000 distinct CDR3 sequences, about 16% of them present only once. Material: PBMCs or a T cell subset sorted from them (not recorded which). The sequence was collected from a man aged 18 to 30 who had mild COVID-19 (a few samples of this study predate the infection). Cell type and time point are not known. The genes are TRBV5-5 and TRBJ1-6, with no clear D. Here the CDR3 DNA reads TGTGCCAGCAGCGACCCTGGGAGAATCTCACCCCTCCACTTT. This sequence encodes CASSDPGRISPLHF.